The 29 T cell receptor beta chains below come from one sample, sequenced in a study of cytomegalovirus exposure and HLA in healthy donors. In the PCR, 60 Vbeta and 13 Jbeta primers were used. Profiled with immunoSEQ multiplex PCR; TCRdb holds only in-frame clones, not every one. The data hold roughly 100,000 clones, with 60% to 70% observed a single time. Sequencing was performed on PBMCs. These receptors all come from a woman in her 50s in good health and CMV-seronegative.

This clone was counted only a few times. The chain is built from TRBV5-4 and TRBJ1-4; TRBD1 matches 8 bases. Germline CDR1 and CDR2: SGHNT and YYREEE (reference sequence). This CDR3 is built from 17 residues. J gave up 2 bases and V 0 bases, and 6 bases lay outside the gene matches. The CDR3, as DNA: TGTGCCAGCAGCTTGGGCGTTGGACAGGGCACTAATGAAAAACTGTTTTTT. It encodes CASSLGVGQGTNEKLFF.

V usage is TRBV5-1 and J usage is TRBJ2-3; perhaps TRBD2 as D (5 bases). Trimming removed 0 bases from V and 6 bases from J, with 11 bases in between. This CDR3 is 14 amino acids long. The germline V gene has CDR1 SGHRS and CDR2 YFSETQ. The chain's CDR3 is CASSLAPGWDTQYF. The DNA of the CDR3 is TGCGCCAGCAGCTTGGCCCCGGGGTGGGATACGCAGTATTTT.

The genes are TRBV6-5 and TRBJ1-5; D perhaps matches TRBD1 (5 bases). CDR1 MNHEY and CDR2 SVGAGI come from the germline V gene. CDR3 size: 14 residues. The V gene lost 5 bases and the J gene lost 4 bases, with 12 bases spanning the gap. DNA of the CDR3: TGTGCCAGCAGTCTGAGACAGAGGAATCAGCCCCAGCATTTT. This translates into CASSLRQRNQPQHF.

The chain uses TRBV5-4 and TRBJ2-3; D is possibly TRBD2 (6 bases). Germline V CDR1 and CDR2: SGHNT, YYREEE (reference sequence). The CDR3 is 15 residues long. Trimming left V 0 bases short and J 6 bases short, with 14 bases between. The CDR3 is CASSLVGGSGDTQYF. The CDR3 nucleotides are TGTGCCAGCAGCTTGGTTGGGGGGAGCGGGGATACGCAGTATTTT.

This clone was found once. The rearrangement uses TRBV15 and TRBJ2-5, with 7 bases matching TRBD1. The CDR3 is made up of 16 amino acids. Germline V gene data show CDR1 as LNHNV and CDR2 as YYDKDF (reference sequence). V lost 4 bases to trimming and J lost 4 bases; unmatched junction nucleotides: 12. The CDR3 DNA follows: TGTGCCACCAGCACGTGGACCGATTCAGGGGGAGAGACCCAGTACTTC. This translates into CATSTWTDSGGETQYF.

The chain links TRBV11-3 to TRBJ2-5; no firm D call. The J call may be incorrect, as the DNA end agrees better with TRBJ2-7. In germline, CDR1 is SGHNT, CDR2 YENEEA. The CDR3 extends over 12 amino acids. The CDR3 is CASSPGFYEQYF. As DNA, the CDR3 is TGTGCCAGCAGCCCTGGTTTCTACGAGCAGTACTTC.

The chain combines TRBV7-9 with TRBJ2-3; 7 nucleotides align to TRBD2. The CDR3 covers 12 residues. CDR1 is SEHNR and CDR2 is FQNEAQ in the germline V gene (reference sequence). V gave up 4 bases and J gave up 8 bases; unmatched junction bases: 3. CDR3 sequence: CASSSGGSTQYF. DNA for the CDR3: TGTGCCAGCAGCTCAGGCGGGAGTACGCAGTATTTT.

The chain couples TRBV5-4 to TRBJ2-7, with 9 bases matching TRBD2. This CDR3 is 15 amino acids long. Trimming took 4 bases from V and 2 from J; bases not matched to a gene: 7. Germline CDR1 SGHNT, CDR2 YYREEE (reference sequence). CDR3 loop: CASSHPTSGPYEQYF. The DNA of the CDR3 is TGTGCCAGCAGCCACCCCACTAGCGGGCCCTACGAGCAGTACTTC.

This clone was detected once. The chain couples TRBV29-1 to TRBJ2-5; 11 positions match TRBD2. CDR1 and CDR2 (germline): SQVTM, ANQGSEA. V lost 8 bases and J lost 2; bases outside the gene matches: 7. This CDR3 has 14 amino acids. The CDR3 loop is CSSGLAGRQETQYF. In DNA, the CDR3 is TGCAGCTCCGGACTAGCGGGTAGACAAGAGACCCAGTACTTC.

The rearrangement uses TRBV28 and TRBJ2-7; D uncertain. CDR3 length: 14 amino acids. V lost 6 bases and J lost 4, with 16 bases in between. Germline-derived CDR1 and CDR2 are MDHEN and SYDVKM. CDR3 sequence: CASSNLESIYEQYF. The DNA of the CDR3 is TGTGCCAGCAGCAATCTGGAGAGTATTTACGAGCAGTACTTC.

This chain uses TRBV19 with TRBJ1-4, with TRBD1 matching over 8 bases. The J segment lost 6 bases and the V segment lost 8 bases, leaving 14 bases of the junction unmatched. Germline V gives CDR1 LNHDA, CDR2 SQIVND (reference sequence). This CDR3 contains 16 residues. CDR3 nucleotides: TGTGCCAGTGGCCCCAACCCCCAGGGGGCTGATGAAAAACTGTTTTTT. Translated: CASGPNPQGADEKLFF.

This chain connects TRBV7-8 to TRBJ1-5; possible D gene TRBD1, 5 bases. This CDR3 is built from 13 residues. With 5 bases removed from V and 5 bases from J, the gap between germline ends came to 10 bases. Germline V gene lookup returns CDR1 SGHVS and CDR2 FQNEAQ. CDR3: CASSLPGDQPQHF. DNA of the CDR3: TGTGCCAGCAGCCTCCCGGGGGATCAGCCCCAGCATTTT. The complete variable domain, with remaining parts taken from reference TRBV7-8 and TRBJ1-5, reads GAGVSQSPRYKVAKRGQDVALRCDPISGHVSLFWYQQALGQGPEFLTYFQNEAQLDKSGLPSDRFFAERPEGSVSTLKIQRTQQEDSAVYLCASSLPGDQPQHFGDGTRLSIL.

The rearrangement joins TRBV7-8 to TRBJ2-3; 9 nucleotides line up with TRBD2. CDR1 is SGHVS, CDR2 FQNEAQ, per germline. The CDR3 totals 16 residues. Trimming took 5 bases from V and 2 from J; bases not matched to a gene: 8. The CDR3 sequence: CASSLRLAEYTDTQYF. CDR3 coding DNA: TGTGCCAGCAGCCTACGACTAGCGGAATACACAGATACGCAGTATTTT.

The chain joins TRBV7-2 to TRBJ2-5; D is undetermined. Germline values: CDR1 SGHTA, CDR2 FQGNSA. The CDR3 is 11 residues long. The V end was cut by 5 bases, the J end by 5 bases, with 6 bases between. CDR3 residues: CASSDFETQYF. In DNA form, the CDR3 reads TGTGCCAGCAGCGACTTCGAGACCCAGTACTTC.

Only a few counts were recorded for this clone. This chain joins TRBV6-6 and TRBJ1-1; D not resolved. Germline-derived CDR1 and CDR2 are MNHNY and SVGAGI (reference sequence). The CDR3 runs 14 residues. Trimming took 5 bases from V and 6 from J, leaving 16 bases between them. The CDR3 reads CASSPGVLAPEAFF. Here the CDR3 DNA reads TGTGCCAGCAGTCCCGGGGTACTTGCCCCTGAAGCTTTCTTT.

The V gene is TRBV18, the J gene TRBJ1-3, with 7 bases aligning to TRBD1. The CDR3 sequence is 17 residues long. Per the germline V gene, CDR1 is KGHSH and CDR2 is LQKENI. J gave up 0 bases and V 3 bases, and 8 bases lay outside the gene matches. The CDR3 DNA reads TGTGCCAGCTCACCCACGACAGGGCTCGTCTCTGGAAACACCATATATTTT. Translating it yields CASSPTTGLVSGNTIYF.

This clone was detected once. In DNA form, the CDR3 reads TGTGCCAGTAGTCCACCCTACCTGACAGTTGAAAAACTGTTTTTT. Protein product: CASSPPYLTVEKLFF. This chain joins TRBV19 and TRBJ1-4, with D maybe TRBD1 (5 bases). CDR3 length: 15 residues. Germline lookup yields CDR1 LNHDA and CDR2 SQIVND (reference sequence). The germline V and J ends were trimmed by 5 bases and 7 bases, with 17 bases remaining between them.

The chain carries TRBV5-4 and TRBJ1-1; D is ambiguous. V was cut by 4 bases and J by 0 bases, with 13 bases left in between. The germline V gene has CDR1 SGHNT and CDR2 YYREEE (reference sequence). The CDR3 runs 15 residues. CDR3 nucleotide sequence: TGTGCCAGCAGCGAGATCTTCGCCATGAACACTGAAGCTTTCTTT. Residues: CASSEIFAMNTEAFF.

This clone was detected only once. This chain joins TRBV7-2 and TRBJ2-3; 14 bases map to TRBD2. After removal of 0 bases from V and 4 bases from J, the junction contained 3 bases not matched to a gene. This CDR3 contains 17 residues. Germline CDR1 SGHTA, CDR2 FQGNSA. The CDR3 is CASSLAGTSGSADTQYF. The CDR3 DNA reads as TGTGCCAGCAGCTTAGCCGGGACTAGCGGGAGTGCAGATACGCAGTATTTT.

This clone was seen only a few times. This rearrangement joins TRBV30 to TRBJ1-2, with D possibly TRBD1 on 5 matching bases. This CDR3 is built from 14 residues. Trimming removed 2 bases at V and 4 bases at J, with 14 bases between. The germline gives CDR1 GTSNPN, CDR2 SVGIG (reference sequence). The CDR3 nucleotides read TGTGCCTGGAGTCCTGGGTCGGGGGGCTATGGCTACACCTTC. Translated, it gives CAWSPGSGGYGYTF.

This sequence joins TRBV4-1 and TRBJ2-6; 10 bases map to TRBD1. The CDR3 contains 20 residues. The V gene's germline CDR1 is MGHRA and CDR2 YSYEKL. With V trimmed by 6 bases and J by 2 bases, 16 bases remained unmatched. The CDR3 spells CASRPRDVKTGGAGANVLTF. DNA of the CDR3: TGCGCCAGCAGACCGCGGGATGTAAAGACAGGGGGCGCTGGGGCCAACGTCCTGACTTTC.

The chain employs TRBV29-1 and TRBJ1-1, with TRBD1 matching over 10 bases. The CDR3 is made up of 13 amino acids. The V and J ends lost 5 bases and 5 bases, in that order; junction bases with no gene match: 5. In germline, CDR1 is SQVTM, CDR2 ANQGSEA. CDR3 sequence: CSVLGQGWTEAFF. The CDR3, as DNA: TGCAGCGTTCTGGGACAGGGGTGGACTGAAGCTTTCTTT.

The CDR3 reads CATSRGGAQYGYTF. In nucleotides, the CDR3 is TGTGCCACCAGCAGAGGGGGCGCACAGTATGGCTACACCTTC. This chain uses TRBV15 with TRBJ1-2, with D possibly being TRBD1 (5 bases). Trimming cost V 1 base and J 5 bases, with 11 bases left between them. The CDR3 sequence is 14 residues long. In germline, CDR1 is LNHNV, CDR2 YYDKDF (reference sequence).

V is TRBV6-5 and J is TRBJ2-7, with TRBD1 matching 7 bases. V lost 6 bases, J lost 2 bases, and 7 bases stayed unmatched. This CDR3 region has 14 residues. Germline lookup yields CDR1 MNHEY and CDR2 SVGAGI. The chain's CDR3 is CASSLTGIAYEQYF. The CDR3 bases are TGTGCCAGCAGCCTGACAGGGATAGCCTACGAGCAGTACTTC.

The chain uses TRBV5-6 and TRBJ2-5; the D is unclear. The germline CDR1 and CDR2 sequences are SGHDT and YYEEEE. Trimming removed 4 bases from V and 1 base from J, with 8 bases in between. The CDR3 is 13 amino acids. The CDR3 nucleotides are TGTGCCAGCAGCCTTGGGCCCCAAGAGACCCAGTACTTC. It specifies CASSLGPQETQYF.

CDR3 sequence reads: CAISNLDTGNEQYF. DNA for the CDR3: TGTGCCATCAGCAACCTAGATACCGGGAACGAGCAGTACTTC. The rearrangement joins TRBV10-3 to TRBJ2-7; D may be TRBD2 (5 bases). With 6 bases removed from V and 5 bases from J, the gap between germline ends came to 17 bases. Germline lookup yields CDR1 ENHRY and CDR2 SYGVKD. CDR3 length: 14 amino acids.

V is TRBV13 and J is TRBJ2-2; D not resolved. This CDR3 contains 15 residues. Looked up from germline, CDR1 is PRHDT and CDR2 is FYEKMQ (reference sequence). The V end was cut by 3 bases, the J end by 3 bases, with 11 bases between. In DNA, the CDR3 is TGTGCCAGCAGCTTCGGCAGGTCGTACACCGGGGAGCTGTTTTTT. It translates to CASSFGRSYTGELFF. The full variable domain, rest sourced from reference TRBV13 and TRBJ2-2, is AAGVIQSPRHLIKEKRETATLKCYPIPRHDTVYWYQQGPGQDPQFLISFYEKMQSDKGSIPDRFSAQQFSDYHSELNMSSLELGDSALYFCASSFGRSYTGELFFGEGSRLTVL.

The chain carries TRBV5-3 and TRBJ2-7, with a weak D call TRBD1 (5 bases). TRBV5-3 is an ORF; its function is uncertain. V was shortened by 3 bases and J by 1 base, with 20 bases between the two germline ends. The CDR3 has 17 residues. Written as DNA, the CDR3 is TGTGCCAGAAGCTGGTCGGCACTCTTTGGGGCTTCCTACGAGCAGTACTTC. This codes for CARSWSALFGASYEQYF.

Comment on this clone: The sample carries other DNA sequences with the same CDR3. This sequence joins TRBV5-1 and TRBJ2-2, with unresolved D. Per germline, CDR1 SGHRS and CDR2 YFSETQ. V was trimmed by 2 bases and J by 1 base, leaving 6 bases between them. This CDR3 has 14 amino acids. The CDR3 region has the DNA TGCGCCAGCAGCTTAGCAGGGAACACCGGGGAGCTGTTTTTT. This translates into CASSLAGNTGELFF.